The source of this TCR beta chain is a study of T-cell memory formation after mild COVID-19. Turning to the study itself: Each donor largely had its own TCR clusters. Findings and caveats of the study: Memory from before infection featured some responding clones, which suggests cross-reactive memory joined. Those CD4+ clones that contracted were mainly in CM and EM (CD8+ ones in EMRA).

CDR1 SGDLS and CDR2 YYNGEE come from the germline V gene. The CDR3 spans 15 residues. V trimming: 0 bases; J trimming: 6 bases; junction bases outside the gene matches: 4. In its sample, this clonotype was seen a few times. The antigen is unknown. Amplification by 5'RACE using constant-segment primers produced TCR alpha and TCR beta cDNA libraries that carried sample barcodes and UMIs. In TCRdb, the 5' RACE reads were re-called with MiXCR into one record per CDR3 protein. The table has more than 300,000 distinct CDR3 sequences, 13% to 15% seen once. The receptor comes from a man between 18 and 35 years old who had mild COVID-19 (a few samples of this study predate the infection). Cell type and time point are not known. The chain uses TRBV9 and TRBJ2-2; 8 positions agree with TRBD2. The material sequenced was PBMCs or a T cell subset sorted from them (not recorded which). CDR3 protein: CASSVDGGAPGELFF. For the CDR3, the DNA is TGTGCCAGCAGCGTAGACGGGGGGGCGCCCGGGGAGCTGTTTTTT. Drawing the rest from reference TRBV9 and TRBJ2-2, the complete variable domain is DSGVTQTPKHLITATGQRVTLRCSPRSGDLSVYWYQQSLDQGLQFLIQYYNGEERAKGNILERFSAQQFPDLHSELNLSSLELGDSALYFCASSVDGGAPGELFFGEGSRLTVL.